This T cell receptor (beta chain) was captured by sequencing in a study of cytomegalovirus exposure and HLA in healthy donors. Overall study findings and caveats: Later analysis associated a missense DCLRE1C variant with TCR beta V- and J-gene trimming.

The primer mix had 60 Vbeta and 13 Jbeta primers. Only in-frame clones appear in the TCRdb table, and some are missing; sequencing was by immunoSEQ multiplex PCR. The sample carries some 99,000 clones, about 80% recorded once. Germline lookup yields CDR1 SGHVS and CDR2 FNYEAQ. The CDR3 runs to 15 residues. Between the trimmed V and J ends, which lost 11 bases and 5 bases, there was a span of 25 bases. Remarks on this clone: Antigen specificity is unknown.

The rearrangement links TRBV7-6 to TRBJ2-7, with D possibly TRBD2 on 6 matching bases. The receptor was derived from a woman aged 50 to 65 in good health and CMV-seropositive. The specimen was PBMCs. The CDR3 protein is CALRRRVRKPDEQYF. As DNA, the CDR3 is TGTGCCCTCCGGAGGAGGGTCCGAAAACCAGACGAGCAGTACTTC. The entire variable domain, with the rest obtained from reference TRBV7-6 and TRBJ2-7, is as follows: GAGVSQSPRYKVTKRGQDVALRCDPISGHVSLYWYRQALGQGPEFLTYFNYEAQQDKSGLPNDRFSAERPEGSISTLTIQRTEQRDSAMYRCALRRRVRKPDEQYFGPGTRLTVT.